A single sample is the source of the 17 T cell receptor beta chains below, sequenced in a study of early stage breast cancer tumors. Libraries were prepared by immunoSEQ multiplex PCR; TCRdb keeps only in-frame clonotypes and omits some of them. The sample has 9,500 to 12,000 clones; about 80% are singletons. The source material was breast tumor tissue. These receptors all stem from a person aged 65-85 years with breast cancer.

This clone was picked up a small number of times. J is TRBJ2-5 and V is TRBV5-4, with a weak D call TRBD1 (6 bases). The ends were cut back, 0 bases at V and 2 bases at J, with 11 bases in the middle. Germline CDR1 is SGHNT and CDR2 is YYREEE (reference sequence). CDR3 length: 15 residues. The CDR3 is CASSLAGQGQETQYF. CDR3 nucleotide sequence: TGTGCCAGCAGCTTGGCCGGTCAGGGGCAAGAGACCCAGTACTTC.

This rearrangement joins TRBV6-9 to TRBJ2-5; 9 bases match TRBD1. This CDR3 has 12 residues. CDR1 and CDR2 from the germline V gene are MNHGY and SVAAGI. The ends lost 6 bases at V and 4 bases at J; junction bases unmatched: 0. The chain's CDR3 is CASRDRGETQYF. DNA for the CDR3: TGTGCCAGCAGGGACAGGGGAGAGACCCAGTACTTC.

CDR3 loop: CASSVLALGGGVSYNEQFF. The CDR3 DNA follows: TGTGCCAGCAGCGTCCTAGCCCTTGGCGGGGGGGTCTCCTACAATGAGCAGTTCTTC. V is TRBV9 and J is TRBJ2-1, with 9 bases matching TRBD2. The germline gives CDR1 SGDLS, CDR2 YYNGEE. V was clipped by 2 bases and J by 0 bases; unmatched bases: 12. This CDR3 comprises 19 residues.

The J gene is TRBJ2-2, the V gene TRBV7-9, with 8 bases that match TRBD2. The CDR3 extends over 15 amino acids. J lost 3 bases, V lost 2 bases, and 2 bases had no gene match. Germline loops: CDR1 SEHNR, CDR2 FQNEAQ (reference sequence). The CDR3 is CASSLTSGYTGELFF. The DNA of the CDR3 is TGTGCCAGCAGCTTAACTAGCGGCTACACCGGGGAGCTGTTTTTT.

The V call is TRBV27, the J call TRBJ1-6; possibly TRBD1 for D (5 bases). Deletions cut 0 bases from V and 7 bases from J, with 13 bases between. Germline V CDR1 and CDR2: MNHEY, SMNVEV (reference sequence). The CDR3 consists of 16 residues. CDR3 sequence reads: CASSLSQGASNSPLHF. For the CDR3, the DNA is TGTGCCAGCAGTTTATCGCAAGGGGCGTCGAATTCACCCCTCCACTTT.

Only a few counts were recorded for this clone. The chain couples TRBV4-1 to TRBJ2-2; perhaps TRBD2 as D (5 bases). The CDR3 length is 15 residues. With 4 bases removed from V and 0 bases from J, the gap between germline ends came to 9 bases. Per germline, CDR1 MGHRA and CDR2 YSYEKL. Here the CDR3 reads CASSLSGANTGELFF. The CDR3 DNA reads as TGCGCCAGCAGCCTTTCCGGGGCGAACACCGGGGAGCTGTTTTTT.

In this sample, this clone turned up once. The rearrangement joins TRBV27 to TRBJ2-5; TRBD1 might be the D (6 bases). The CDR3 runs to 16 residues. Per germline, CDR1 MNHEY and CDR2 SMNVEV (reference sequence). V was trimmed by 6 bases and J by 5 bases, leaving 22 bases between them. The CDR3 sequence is CASSSNTRGIRETQYF. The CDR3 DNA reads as TGTGCCAGCAGCTCCAATACCAGGGGAATCCGGGAGACCCAGTACTTC.

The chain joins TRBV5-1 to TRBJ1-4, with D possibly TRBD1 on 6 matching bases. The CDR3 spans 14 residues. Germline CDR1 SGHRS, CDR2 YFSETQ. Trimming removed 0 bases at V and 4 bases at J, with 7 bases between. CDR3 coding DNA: TGCGCCAGCAGCTTGGGCAGGGGTAATGAAAAACTGTTTTTT. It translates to CASSLGRGNEKLFF.

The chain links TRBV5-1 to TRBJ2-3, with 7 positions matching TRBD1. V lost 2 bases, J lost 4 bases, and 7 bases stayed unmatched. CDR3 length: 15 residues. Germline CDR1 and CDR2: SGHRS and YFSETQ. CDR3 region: CASSFTGTAPDTQYF. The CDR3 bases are TGCGCCAGCAGCTTTACCGGGACAGCTCCAGATACGCAGTATTTT.

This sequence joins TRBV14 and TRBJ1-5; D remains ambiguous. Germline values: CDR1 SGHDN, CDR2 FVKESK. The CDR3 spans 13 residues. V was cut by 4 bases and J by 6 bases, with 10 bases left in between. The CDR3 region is CASSPSSGQPQHF. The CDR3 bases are TGTGCCAGCAGCCCTAGTTCTGGTCAGCCCCAGCATTTT.

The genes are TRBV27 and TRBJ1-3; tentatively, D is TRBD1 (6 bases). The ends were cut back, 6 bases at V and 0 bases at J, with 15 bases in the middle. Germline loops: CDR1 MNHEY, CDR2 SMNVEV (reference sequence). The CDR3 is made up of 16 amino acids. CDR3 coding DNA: TGTGCCAGCAGGAGGGGGGGTTCGAGCTCTGGAAACACCATATATTTT. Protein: CASRRGGSSSGNTIYF.

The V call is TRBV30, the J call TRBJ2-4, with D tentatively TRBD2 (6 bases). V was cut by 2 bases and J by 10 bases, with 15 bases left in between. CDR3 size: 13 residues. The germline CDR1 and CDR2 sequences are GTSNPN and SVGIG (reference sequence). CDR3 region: CAWSIRGVRIQYF. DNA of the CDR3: TGTGCCTGGAGTATACGCGGGGTTCGGATTCAGTACTTC.

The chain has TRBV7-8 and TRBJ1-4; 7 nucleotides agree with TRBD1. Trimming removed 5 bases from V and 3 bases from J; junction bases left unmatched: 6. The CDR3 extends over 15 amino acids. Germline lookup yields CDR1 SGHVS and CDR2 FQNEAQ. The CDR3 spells CASSDNRGPNEKLFF. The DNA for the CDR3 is TGTGCCAGCAGCGATAACAGGGGACCTAATGAAAAACTGTTTTTT. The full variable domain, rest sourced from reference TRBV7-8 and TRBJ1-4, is GAGVSQSPRYKVAKRGQDVALRCDPISGHVSLFWYQQALGQGPEFLTYFQNEAQLDKSGLPSDRFFAERPEGSVSTLKIQRTQQEDSAVYLCASSDNRGPNEKLFFGSGTQLSVL.

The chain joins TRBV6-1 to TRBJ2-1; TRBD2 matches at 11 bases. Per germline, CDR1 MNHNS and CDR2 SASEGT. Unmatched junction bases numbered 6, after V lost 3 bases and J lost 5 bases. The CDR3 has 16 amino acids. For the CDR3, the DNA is TGTGCCAGCAGTGACTTTGTAGCGGGGGGGGACAATGAGCAGTTCTTC. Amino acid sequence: CASSDFVAGGDNEQFF.

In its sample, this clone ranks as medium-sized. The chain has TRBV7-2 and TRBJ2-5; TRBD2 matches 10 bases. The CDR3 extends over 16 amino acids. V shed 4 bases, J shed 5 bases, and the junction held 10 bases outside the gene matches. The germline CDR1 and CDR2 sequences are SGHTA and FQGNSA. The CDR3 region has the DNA TGTGCCAGCAGCTGGGGAGAACTAGCGGGGCTCGAGACCCAGTACTTC. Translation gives CASSWGELAGLETQYF. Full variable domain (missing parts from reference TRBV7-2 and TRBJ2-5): GAGVSQSPSNKVTEKGKDVELRCDPISGHTALYWYRQSLGQGLEFLIYFQGNSAPDKSGLPSDRFSAERTGGSVSTLTIQRTQQEDSAVYLCASSWGELAGLETQYFGPGTRLLVL.

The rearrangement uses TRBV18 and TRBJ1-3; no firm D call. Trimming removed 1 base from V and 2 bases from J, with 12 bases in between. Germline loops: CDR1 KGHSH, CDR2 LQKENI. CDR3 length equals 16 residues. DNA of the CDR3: TGTGCCAGCTCACCACGGACGGGGAATGCTGGAAACACCATATATTTT. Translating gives CASSPRTGNAGNTIYF.

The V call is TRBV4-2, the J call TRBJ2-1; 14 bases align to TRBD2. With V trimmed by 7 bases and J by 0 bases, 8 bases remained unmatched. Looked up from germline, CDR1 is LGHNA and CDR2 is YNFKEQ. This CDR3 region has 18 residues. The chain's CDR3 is CASTRDGTSGSSYNEQFF. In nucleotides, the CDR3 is TGTGCCAGCACCCGGGACGGGACTAGCGGGAGCTCCTACAATGAGCAGTTCTTC.